The 9 T cell receptor beta chains below come from one sample, sequenced in a study of cytomegalovirus exposure and HLA in healthy donors. TCRdb's table, derived via immunoSEQ multiplex PCR, lists solely in-frame clones and lacks some. Seen here are 35,000 to 50,000 clones, 93% observed once, and the top ten hold roughly 2.1%. The specimen was PBMCs. The receptor set was obtained from a woman aged 18-30 years in good health and CMV-seronegative.

About this clone: The germline gene is not matched at one end of the junction; a read error may be the cause. The chain recombines TRBV27 with TRBJ1-1, with D possibly TRBD1 on 5 matching bases. Germline CDR1 and CDR2: MNHEY and SMNVEV (reference sequence). The CDR3 spans 14 residues. The CDR3 region has the DNA TGTGCCAGCAGCTTATCGGACGGGGGGACTGAAGCTTTCTTT. Residues: CASSLSDGGTEAFF.

V gene TRBV11-3 combines with J gene TRBJ2-2, with 12 bases lining up with TRBD1. The germline V gene has CDR1 SGHNT and CDR2 YENEEA. Unmatched junction bases numbered 5, after V lost 5 bases and J lost 4 bases. The CDR3 has 16 amino acids. CDR3 sequence: CASSPGQGAATGELFF. In DNA form, the CDR3 reads TGTGCCAGCAGCCCGGGACAGGGGGCCGCCACCGGGGAGCTGTTTTTT.

The chain recombines TRBV11-2 with TRBJ2-5, with 10 bases lining up with TRBD1. Germline CDR1 is SGHAT and CDR2 is FQNNGV. Trimming removed 4 bases from V and 4 bases from J; junction bases left unmatched: 3. The CDR3 has 14 amino acids. The CDR3 nucleotides read TGTGCCAGCAGCTCCCGGACAGGGGGAGAGACCCAGTACTTC. It encodes CASSSRTGGETQYF.

The rearrangement uses TRBV27 and TRBJ2-7, with 8 bases that match TRBD1. The CDR3 is 15 residues long. V shed 0 bases and J 3 bases; nucleotides not matched to a gene: 4. Germline V gene sequence: CDR1 MNHEY, CDR2 SMNVEV (reference sequence). The DNA of the CDR3 is TGTGCCAGCAGTTTATCCCAGGGGGCGATCTACGAGCAGTACTTC. As protein: CASSLSQGAIYEQYF.

The V call is TRBV6-1, the J call TRBJ2-1; 8 nucleotides match TRBD2. Germline assignment: CDR1 MNHNS and CDR2 SASEGT. The CDR3 loop spans 14 amino acids. The J segment lost 6 bases and the V segment lost 7 bases, leaving 8 bases of the junction unmatched. Here the CDR3 reads CASTGLVIANEQFF. As DNA, the CDR3 is TGTGCCAGCACGGGACTAGTGATAGCCAATGAGCAGTTCTTC.

The gene calls are TRBV5-8 and TRBJ2-5; TRBD1 aligns across 9 bases. After removal of 0 bases from V and 6 bases from J, the junction contained 6 bases not matched to a gene. This CDR3 region has 15 residues. Germline CDR1 is SGHTS and CDR2 is YDEGEE. The CDR3 loop is CASSLEATGGKTQYF. The CDR3 DNA reads TGTGCCAGCAGCTTGGAGGCGACAGGGGGGAAGACCCAGTACTTC.

The chain combines TRBV30 with TRBJ2-5; 7 nucleotides line up with TRBD2. After removal of 3 bases from V and 2 bases from J, the junction contained 6 bases not matched to a gene. Per germline, CDR1 GTSNPN and CDR2 SVGIG (reference sequence). This CDR3 is built from 14 residues. The CDR3 region has the DNA TGTGCCTGGAGACGGCCTAGCGGACAAGAGACCCAGTACTTC. It is translated as CAWRRPSGQETQYF.

DNA for the CDR3: TGTGCCAGCAGTAGGGGACAGGGGTTGGGGACTGAAGCTTTCTTT. The encoded protein is CASSRGQGLGTEAFF. The chain employs TRBV6-5 and TRBJ1-1; the match to TRBD1 covers 10 bases. The CDR3 is 15 amino acids. V shed 5 bases and J 5 bases; nucleotides not matched to a gene: 8. Germline CDR1 is MNHEY and CDR2 is SVGAGI.

The chain employs TRBV7-9 and TRBJ1-1, with 7 bases identical to TRBD1. Trimming took 2 bases from V and 0 from J; bases not matched to a gene: 9. The CDR3 has 17 residues. Germline lookup yields CDR1 SEHNR and CDR2 FQNEAQ (reference sequence). In nucleotides, the CDR3 is TGTGCCAGCAGCTTAAGAGGGGGCAGTTCGATGAACACTGAAGCTTTCTTT. Encoded protein: CASSLRGGSSMNTEAFF. Full variable domain (remainder filled in from reference TRBV7-9 and TRBJ1-1): DTGVSQNPRHKITKRGQNVTFRCDPISEHNRLYWYRQTLGQGPEFLTYFQNEAQLEKSRLLSDRFSAERPKGSFSTLEIQRTEQGDSAMYLCASSLRGGSSMNTEAFFGQGTRLTVV.